The 27 T cell receptor beta chains reported below all come from one sample, sequenced in a study of T cell repertoires in cytomegalovirus infection. TCRdb re-analysed the reads in MiXCR, keeping a single row per CDR3 protein. The table has 230,000 or so distinct CDR3 sequences, around 15% seen once. Sequenced input: CD8+ T cells from PBMCs. The receptors here all came from a human donor in good health (CMV status not recorded). Some clones in this sample may be carry-over from other donors' samples.

The gene calls are TRBV29-1 and TRBJ1-4; D perhaps matches TRBD1 (5 bases). The CDR3 spans 11 residues. Germline CDR1 SQVTM, CDR2 ANQGSEA. The germline V and J ends were trimmed by 7 bases and 8 bases, with 11 bases remaining between them. DNA of the CDR3: TGCAGCGCTGAGTGGGGGGAAAAACTGTTTTTT. Residues: CSAEWGEKLFF.

This clonotype was counted a few times. The chain joins TRBV15 to TRBJ1-1, with D maybe TRBD1 (5 bases). The V end lost 5 bases, the J end lost 0 bases, and 16 bases lay between the germline ends. Germline CDR1 and CDR2: LNHNV and YYDKDF (reference sequence). This CDR3 spans 16 amino acids. CDR3 DNA: TGTGCCACCAGCCCACGGAGGGGTTCCATGAACACTGAAGCTTTCTTT. It codes for CATSPRRGSMNTEAFF.

This clonotype was counted at least ten times. This sequence joins TRBV28 and TRBJ2-6; D possibly corresponds to TRBD2 (5 bases). The CDR3 covers 17 residues. V was clipped by 3 bases and J by 2 bases, with 14 bases between them. Germline lookup yields CDR1 MDHEN and CDR2 SYDVKM. The CDR3 protein is CASSFFGEGPGANVLTF. The CDR3 DNA reads as TGTGCCAGCAGTTTTTTCGGGGAAGGCCCTGGGGCCAACGTCCTGACTTTC.

There are a few counts of this clonotype. The rearrangement links TRBV20-1 to TRBJ1-5, with 9 bases lining up with TRBD1. J lost 9 bases, V lost 3 bases, and 6 bases had no gene match. CDR3 length equals 13 residues. CDR1 and CDR2 (germline): DFQATT, SNEGSKA (reference sequence). The CDR3, as DNA: TGCAGTGCTAGGGACAGGGGCCCCTGGCCCCAGCATTTT. Translated, it gives CSARDRGPWPQHF.

This sequence joins TRBV25-1 and TRBJ1-2, with D possibly being TRBD1 (6 bases). The germline V gene has CDR1 MGHDK and CDR2 SYGVNS. The CDR3 totals 13 residues. The V and J ends lost 5 bases and 7 bases respectively, with 14 bases between them. The CDR3 sequence is CASSPGIGGGYTF. The CDR3 nucleotides are TGTGCCAGCAGTCCCGGAATAGGGGGTGGCTACACCTTC.

This clonotype was detected a few times. The chain has TRBV7-9 and TRBJ1-1; D is undetermined. Germline CDR1 is SEHNR and CDR2 is FQNEAQ (reference sequence). The CDR3 loop spans 14 amino acids. The V and J ends lost 1 base and 7 bases respectively, with 13 bases between them. CDR3 bases: TGTGCCAGCAGCTTAGATGAAGAATGGTTTGAAGCTTTCTTT. It codes for CASSLDEEWFEAFF. Filled out from reference TRBV7-9 and TRBJ1-1, the complete variable domain reads DTGVSQNPRHKITKRGQNVTFRCDPISEHNRLYWYRQTLGQGPEFLTYFQNEAQLEKSRLLSDRFSAERPKGSFSTLEIQRTEQGDSAMYLCASSLDEEWFEAFFGQGTRLTVV.

This clonotype was seen ten or more times. The chain carries TRBV6-2 or TRBV6-3 and TRBJ1-5, with unresolved D. Germline CDR1 MNHEY, CDR2 SVGEGT. V lost 6 bases and J 3 bases, leaving 12 bases between the germline ends. The CDR3 has 14 residues. The CDR3: CASRPDILNQPQHF. The CDR3 DNA reads as TGTGCCAGCAGGCCCGACATTCTCAATCAGCCCCAGCATTTT.

In this sample, this clonotype turned up many times. The chain employs TRBV20-1 and TRBJ2-7; possibly TRBD1 for D (5 bases). This CDR3 is 14 amino acids long. Trimming shortened V by 0 bases and J by 2 bases, and 11 bases separated the two germline ends. Looked up from germline, CDR1 is DFQATT and CDR2 is SNEGSKA (reference sequence). The CDR3 sequence: CSARDLRGTYEQYF. CDR3 nucleotides: TGCAGTGCTAGAGACCTTAGGGGTACCTACGAGCAGTACTTC.

In its sample, this clonotype was seen many times. The chain employs TRBV7-9 and TRBJ1-6; a weak D match, TRBD1 (5 bases). V shed 4 bases and J shed 8 bases, with 15 bases lying between them. This CDR3 region has 15 residues. From germline, CDR1 is SEHNR and CDR2 FQNEAQ (reference sequence). DNA of the CDR3: TGTGCCAGCAGCTCCAGGGAAGAGATGGATTCACCCCTCCACTTT. This codes for CASSSREEMDSPLHF.

This clonotype has just a few counts. The genes are TRBV4-3 and TRBJ2-1, with D possibly matching TRBD1 (6 bases). The ends were cut back, 3 bases at V and 6 bases at J, with 12 bases in the middle. The CDR3 spans 14 residues. Germline CDR1 LGHNA, CDR2 YSLEER. The CDR3 protein is CASSQDSSANEQFF. DNA of the CDR3: TGCGCCAGCAGCCAGGACAGTTCCGCCAATGAGCAGTTCTTC.

This clonotype came up many times. The chain combines TRBV7-9 with TRBJ2-7, with 9 bases matching TRBD1. The CDR3 runs to 17 residues. The germline V gene has CDR1 SEHNR and CDR2 FQNEAQ (reference sequence). V lost 3 bases and J lost 5; bases outside the gene matches: 14. CDR3 sequence reads: CASSLVGRDRATDEQYF. The CDR3, as DNA: TGTGCCAGCAGCTTGGTGGGCAGGGACAGGGCAACGGACGAGCAGTACTTC.

A few counts support this clonotype. The J gene is TRBJ2-5, the V gene TRBV29-1; TRBD1 matches 7 bases. Trimming cost V 4 bases and J 1 base; bases outside gene matches: 12. Germline loops: CDR1 SQVTM, CDR2 ANQGSEA. The CDR3 sequence is 16 residues long. The CDR3 nucleotides read TGCAGCGTTGTGGGTAGCCGGGACAGCATCCAAGAGACCCAGTACTTC. Amino acid sequence: CSVVGSRDSIQETQYF.

This clonotype was detected ten times or more. The chain has TRBV2 and TRBJ2-5; 8 nucleotides line up with TRBD1. J was trimmed by 5 bases and V by 0 bases; bases with no gene match: 5. Germline V gene sequence: CDR1 SNHLY, CDR2 FYNNEI. This CDR3 has 15 residues. The CDR3 DNA reads TGTGCCAGCAGTGAAGCGTGGACAGGGAAGGAGACCCAGTACTTC. It encodes CASSEAWTGKETQYF.

The chain uses TRBV25-1 and TRBJ2-5; D call uncertain. Germline V lookup: CDR1 MGHDK, CDR2 SYGVNS. V was cut by 2 bases and J by 2 bases, with 9 bases left in between. This CDR3 contains 14 residues. The CDR3 here is CASSEDGFQETQYF. The CDR3, as DNA: TGTGCCAGCAGTGAAGATGGGTTTCAAGAGACCCAGTACTTC.

This sequence joins TRBV4-1 and TRBJ1-1; TRBD1 matches at 8 bases. CDR3 length equals 15 residues. The J segment lost 5 bases and the V segment lost 5 bases, leaving 10 bases of the junction unmatched. Germline-derived CDR1 and CDR2 are MGHRA and YSYEKL. The CDR3 region has the DNA TGCGCCAGCAGCATTTCGACAGGGGTTGATACTGAAGCTTTCTTT. Translated: CASSISTGVDTEAFF.

V gene TRBV25-1 combines with J gene TRBJ1-5; D gene uncertain. Germline V CDR1 and CDR2: MGHDK, SYGVNS. This CDR3 is built from 13 residues. The V end lost 1 base, the J end lost 10 bases, and 11 bases lay between the germline ends. CDR3 in DNA: TGTGCCAGCAGTGAATCGGGAATACGACCCCAGCATTTT. Translation: CASSESGIRPQHF.

The sample holds a few counts of this clonotype. V and J are TRBV24-1 and TRBJ2-5, with a possible D match to TRBD1 (5 bases). From germline, CDR1 is KGHDR and CDR2 SFDVKD. V was cut by 0 bases and J by 0 bases, with 7 bases left in between. CDR3 size: 15 residues. The CDR3 sequence: CATSDLKDNQETQYF. Written as DNA, the CDR3 is TGTGCCACCAGTGATTTGAAGGACAACCAAGAGACCCAGTACTTC.

V is TRBV20-1 and J is TRBJ1-5; a possible D gene is TRBD1 (5 bases). The CDR3 covers 14 residues. Trimming removed 3 bases from V and 3 bases from J, with 12 bases in between. Germline CDR1 is DFQATT and CDR2 is SNEGSKA (reference sequence). The CDR3 sequence: CSARDDSSNQPQHF. CDR3 DNA sequence: TGCAGTGCTAGGGACGACAGTTCCAATCAGCCCCAGCATTTT.

The rearrangement links TRBV14 to TRBJ2-5; D remains ambiguous. Germline loops: CDR1 SGHDN, CDR2 FVKESK. The CDR3 totals 13 residues. V was shortened by 2 bases and J by 2 bases, with 6 bases between the two germline ends. CDR3 DNA sequence: TGTGCCAGCAGCCAACCTAGACAAGAGACCCAGTACTTC. Translated, it gives CASSQPRQETQYF.

This clonotype was picked up a small number of times. The genes are TRBV20-1 and TRBJ2-7; D gene uncertain. The CDR3 is made up of 13 amino acids. V was pared by 5 bases and J by 0 bases, with 11 bases between. Germline V lookup: CDR1 DFQATT, CDR2 SNEGSKA (reference sequence). CDR3 region: CSARPESSYEQYF. DNA for the CDR3: TGCAGTGCTCGACCAGAAAGCTCCTACGAGCAGTACTTC.

The chain is built from TRBV6-2 or TRBV6-3 and TRBJ2-3; 7 bases align to TRBD2. Trimming cost V 2 bases and J 0 bases; bases outside gene matches: 8. Germline V gene data show CDR1 as MNHEY and CDR2 as SVGEGT. This CDR3 comprises 17 residues. Here the CDR3 reads CASSYPGIAGSTDTQYF. The CDR3 bases are TGTGCCAGCAGTTACCCCGGGATAGCGGGTAGCACAGATACGCAGTATTTT.

This clonotype was seen ten or more times. The chain uses TRBV7-9 and TRBJ2-5, with D uncertain. Germline CDR1 and CDR2: SEHNR and FQNEAQ (reference sequence). The length of the CDR3 is 15 residues. Deletions cut 3 bases from V and 3 bases from J, with 14 bases between. The CDR3 sequence: CASSFSPAGEETQYF. CDR3 nucleotide sequence: TGTGCCAGCAGCTTCTCCCCAGCAGGTGAAGAGACCCAGTACTTC.

This clonotype was recorded a few times. This chain joins TRBV15 and TRBJ2-1; 11 bases fit TRBD2. From germline, CDR1 is LNHNV and CDR2 YYDKDF (reference sequence). The V gene end was trimmed by 0 bases and the J gene end by 6 bases; junction bases not matched to a gene: 4. The CDR3 is 16 residues long. The CDR3 here is CATSREGTSGFNEQFF. CDR3 nucleotide sequence: TGTGCCACCAGCAGAGAGGGGACTAGCGGATTCAATGAGCAGTTCTTC.

This clonotype showed up just a few times. V gene TRBV12-3 or TRBV12-4 combines with J gene TRBJ2-2; D gene uncertain. This CDR3 region has 15 residues. Trimming took off 3 bases at V and 3 bases at J, with 11 bases between the two ends. The DNA of the CDR3 is TGTGCCAGCAGTTTCTTTCCAGAACACACCGGGGAGCTGTTTTTT. It specifies CASSFFPEHTGELFF.

This clonotype was recorded at least ten times. The rearrangement links TRBV12-3 or TRBV12-4 to TRBJ2-7; 9 bases map to TRBD1. The CDR3 length is 14 residues. Trimming cost V 1 base and J 4 bases; bases outside gene matches: 2. CDR3 DNA: TGTGCCAGCAGTTTAGTGACAGGGGGTTACGAGCAGTACTTC. Translation: CASSLVTGGYEQYF.

The V and J genes are TRBV4-2 and TRBJ1-4; TRBD1 is a possible D gene (5 bases). The CDR3 totals 19 residues. The germline V gene has CDR1 LGHNA and CDR2 YNFKEQ. Trimming stripped 0 bases from V and 1 base from J, with 18 bases between. The CDR3 here is CASSQEGGEVGRTNEKLFF. The CDR3 DNA sequence: TGTGCCAGCAGCCAAGAGGGAGGGGAGGTAGGGAGAACTAATGAAAAACTGTTTTTT.

This chain links TRBV6-2 or TRBV6-3 with TRBJ1-5, with no clear D. Per the germline V gene, CDR1 is MNHEY and CDR2 is SVGEGT. The CDR3 has 14 amino acids. V shed 0 bases and J shed 4 bases, with 7 bases lying between them. CDR3 in amino acids: CASSYSGRNQPQHF. CDR3 in DNA: TGTGCCAGCAGTTACTCCGGCAGAAATCAGCCCCAGCATTTT.